This T cell receptor beta chain is drawn from a study of blood T cell repertoires in COVID-19. The CDR3 has 18 amino acids. CDR1 is SGHVS, CDR2 FQNEAQ, per germline. Losses at the gene ends were 2 bases for V and 4 bases for J; bases not matched to a gene: 10. The method was immunoSEQ multiplex PCR; TCRdb's version includes in-frame clones alone and lacks a portion of them. The data contain about 150,000 clones, 80% to 90% of them singletons. The TCR originated in a man in his fifties who had recovered from COVID-19. Sequences were obtained from PBMCs or T cells enriched from blood (not recorded which). This chain connects TRBV7-8 to TRBJ2-6; TRBD1 matches at 8 bases. The CDR3 loop reads CASSLLGQEDPGANVLTF. The CDR3 DNA is TGTGCCAGCAGCTTATTGGGACAGGAGGACCCAGGGGCCAACGTCCTGACTTTC.